This T cell receptor (beta chain) was recorded in a study of cytomegalovirus exposure and HLA in healthy donors. PCR was performed using 60 Vbeta and 13 Jbeta primers. Data came from immunoSEQ multiplex PCR; TCRdb stores just in-frame clones and leaves some out. The listing contains approximately 110,000 clones. V gave up 1 base and J gave up 1 base, with 7 bases separating them. Germline CDR1 reads SGHTA; CDR2 reads FQGNSA. This CDR3 contains 14 residues. Sequencing used PBMCs. This chain uses TRBV7-2 with TRBJ1-1; D gene uncertain. This sequence was found in a man aged 50 to 59 in good health and CMV-seronegative. CDR3 sequence (DNA): TGTGCCAGCAGCTTAGGTCGCAGGAACACTGAAGCTTTCTTT. This gives the protein CASSLGRRNTEAFF. The whole variable domain, remainder taken from reference TRBV7-2 and TRBJ1-1, is GAGVSQSPSNKVTEKGKDVELRCDPISGHTALYWYRQSLGQGLEFLIYFQGNSAPDKSGLPSDRFSAERTGGSVSTLTIQRTQQEDSAVYLCASSLGRRNTEAFFGQGTRLTVV.